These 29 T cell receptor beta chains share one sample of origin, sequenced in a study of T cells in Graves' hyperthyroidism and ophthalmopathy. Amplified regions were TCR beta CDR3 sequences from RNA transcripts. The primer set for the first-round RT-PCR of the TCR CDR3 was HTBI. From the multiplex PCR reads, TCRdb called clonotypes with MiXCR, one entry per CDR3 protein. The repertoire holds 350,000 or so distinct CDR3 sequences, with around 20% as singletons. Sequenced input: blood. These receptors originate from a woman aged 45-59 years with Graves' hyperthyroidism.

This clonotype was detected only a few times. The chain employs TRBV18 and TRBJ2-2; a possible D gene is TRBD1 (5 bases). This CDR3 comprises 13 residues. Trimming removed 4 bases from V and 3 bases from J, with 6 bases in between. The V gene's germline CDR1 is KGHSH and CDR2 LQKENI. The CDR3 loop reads CASSQGHTGELFF. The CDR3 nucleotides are TGTGCCAGCTCACAGGGGCACACCGGGGAGCTGTTTTTT.

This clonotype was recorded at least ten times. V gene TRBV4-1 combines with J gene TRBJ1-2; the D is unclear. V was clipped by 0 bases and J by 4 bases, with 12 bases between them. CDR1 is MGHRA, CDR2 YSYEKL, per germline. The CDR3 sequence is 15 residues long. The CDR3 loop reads CASSQEARNLYGYTF. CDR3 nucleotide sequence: TGCGCCAGCAGCCAAGAGGCCCGTAACCTCTATGGCTACACCTTC.

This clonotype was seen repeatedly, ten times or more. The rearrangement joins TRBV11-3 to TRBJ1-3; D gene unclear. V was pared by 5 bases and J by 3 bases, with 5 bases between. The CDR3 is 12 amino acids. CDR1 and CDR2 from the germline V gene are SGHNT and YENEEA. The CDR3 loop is CASSGDGNTIYF. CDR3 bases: TGTGCCAGCAGCGGAGATGGAAACACCATATATTTT.

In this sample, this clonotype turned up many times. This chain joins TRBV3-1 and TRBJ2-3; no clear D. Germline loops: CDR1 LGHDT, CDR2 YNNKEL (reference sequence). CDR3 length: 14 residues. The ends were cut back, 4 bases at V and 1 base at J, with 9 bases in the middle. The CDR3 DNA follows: TGTGCCAGCAGCCCCGGATTGGGCACAGATACGCAGTATTTT. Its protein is CASSPGLGTDTQYF.

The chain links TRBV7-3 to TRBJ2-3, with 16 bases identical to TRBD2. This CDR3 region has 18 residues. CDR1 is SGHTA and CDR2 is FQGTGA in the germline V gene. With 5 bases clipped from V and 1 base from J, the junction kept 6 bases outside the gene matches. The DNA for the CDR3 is TGTGCCAGCAGCACCCAGGGGACTAGCGGGGGGGGCACAGATACGCAGTATTTT. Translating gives CASSTQGTSGGGTDTQYF.

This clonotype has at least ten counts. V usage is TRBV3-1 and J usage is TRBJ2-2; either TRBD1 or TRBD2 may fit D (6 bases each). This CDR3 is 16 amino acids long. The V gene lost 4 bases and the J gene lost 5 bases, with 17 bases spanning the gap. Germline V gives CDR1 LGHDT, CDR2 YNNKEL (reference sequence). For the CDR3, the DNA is TGTGCCAGCAGCCGCCGAAGGGGGGCGGGTACCGGGGAGCTGTTTTTT. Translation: CASSRRRGAGTGELFF.

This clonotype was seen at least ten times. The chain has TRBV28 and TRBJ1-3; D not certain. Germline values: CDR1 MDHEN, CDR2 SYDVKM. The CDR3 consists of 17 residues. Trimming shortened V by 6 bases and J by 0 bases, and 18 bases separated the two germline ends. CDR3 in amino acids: CASSAPLQSYSGNTIYF. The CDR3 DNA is TGTGCCAGCAGCGCTCCCCTGCAGAGCTACTCTGGAAACACCATATATTTT.

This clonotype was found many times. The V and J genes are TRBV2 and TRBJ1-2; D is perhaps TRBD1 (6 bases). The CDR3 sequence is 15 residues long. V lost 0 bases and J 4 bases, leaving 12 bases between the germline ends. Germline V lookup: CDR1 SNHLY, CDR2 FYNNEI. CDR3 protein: CASSEANTGLYGYTF. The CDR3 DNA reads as TGTGCCAGCAGTGAAGCGAACACAGGGCTCTATGGCTACACCTTC.

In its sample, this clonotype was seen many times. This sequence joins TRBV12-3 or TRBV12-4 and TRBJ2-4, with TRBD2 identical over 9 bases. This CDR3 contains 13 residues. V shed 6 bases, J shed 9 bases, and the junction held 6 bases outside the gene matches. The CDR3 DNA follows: TGTGCCAGCAGCCTTGGCGGGGGGGGCATTCAGTACTTC. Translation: CASSLGGGGIQYF.

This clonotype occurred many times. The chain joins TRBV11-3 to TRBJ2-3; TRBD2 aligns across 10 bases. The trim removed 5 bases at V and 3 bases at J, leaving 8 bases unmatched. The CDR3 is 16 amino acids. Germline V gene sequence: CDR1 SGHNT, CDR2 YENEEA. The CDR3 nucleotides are TGTGCCAGCAGCCCGAGTCCGGGACTAGCGACAGATACGCAGTATTTT. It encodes CASSPSPGLATDTQYF.

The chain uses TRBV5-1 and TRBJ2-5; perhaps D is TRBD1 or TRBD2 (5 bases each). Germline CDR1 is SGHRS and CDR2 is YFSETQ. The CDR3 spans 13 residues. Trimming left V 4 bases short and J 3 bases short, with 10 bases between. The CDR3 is CASSGGPKETQYF. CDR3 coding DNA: TGCGCCAGCAGCGGGGGACCGAAAGAGACCCAGTACTTC.

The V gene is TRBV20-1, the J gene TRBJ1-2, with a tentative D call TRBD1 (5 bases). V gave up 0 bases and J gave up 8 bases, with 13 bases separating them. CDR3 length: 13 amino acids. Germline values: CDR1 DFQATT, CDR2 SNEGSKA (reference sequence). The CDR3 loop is CSAREGGDRGYTF. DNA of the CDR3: TGCAGTGCTAGAGAGGGGGGGGATCGGGGCTACACCTTC.

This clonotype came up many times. The CDR3, as DNA: TGTGCCAGCAGCTCCGGGACCCCCTCGGGTGGCTACACCTTC. As protein: CASSSGTPSGGYTF. The gene calls are TRBV11-2 and TRBJ1-2, with D possibly being TRBD1 (5 bases). The germline V and J ends were trimmed by 4 bases and 7 bases, with 16 bases remaining between them. This CDR3 has 14 residues. Germline CDR1 SGHAT, CDR2 FQNNGV.

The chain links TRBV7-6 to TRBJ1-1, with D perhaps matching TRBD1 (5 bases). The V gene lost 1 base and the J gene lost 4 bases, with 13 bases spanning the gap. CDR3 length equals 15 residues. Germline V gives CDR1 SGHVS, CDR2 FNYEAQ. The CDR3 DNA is TGTGCCAGCAGCTTAGGGGGCGCATCGGGCACTGAAGCTTTCTTT. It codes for CASSLGGASGTEAFF.

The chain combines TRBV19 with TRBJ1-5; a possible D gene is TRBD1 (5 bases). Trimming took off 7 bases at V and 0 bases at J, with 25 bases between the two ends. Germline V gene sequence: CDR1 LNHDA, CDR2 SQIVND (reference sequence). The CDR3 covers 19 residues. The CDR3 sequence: CASTGTIDSPNYSNQPQHF. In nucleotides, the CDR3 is TGTGCCAGTACAGGCACAATCGACAGTCCTAATTATAGCAATCAGCCCCAGCATTTT.

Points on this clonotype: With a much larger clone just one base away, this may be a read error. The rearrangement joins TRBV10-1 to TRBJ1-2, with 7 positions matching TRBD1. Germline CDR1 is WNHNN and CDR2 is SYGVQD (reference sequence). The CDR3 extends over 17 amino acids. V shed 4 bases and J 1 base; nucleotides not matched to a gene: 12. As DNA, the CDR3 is TGCGCCAGCAGTGGGTCGAAGTCTTACAGGGGTAACTATGGCTACACCTTC. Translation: CASSGSKSYRGNYGYTF.

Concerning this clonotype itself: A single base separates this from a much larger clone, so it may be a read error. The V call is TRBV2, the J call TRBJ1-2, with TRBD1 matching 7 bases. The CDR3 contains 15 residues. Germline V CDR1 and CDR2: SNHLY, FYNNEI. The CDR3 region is CAGSESQGNGYGYTF. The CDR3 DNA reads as TGTGCCGGCAGTGAATCACAGGGGAATGGCTATGGCTACACCTTC.

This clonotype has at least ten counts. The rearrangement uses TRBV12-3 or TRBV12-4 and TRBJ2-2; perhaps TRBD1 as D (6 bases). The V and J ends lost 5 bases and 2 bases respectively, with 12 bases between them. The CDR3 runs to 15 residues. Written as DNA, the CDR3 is TGTGCCAGCAGTACTCGGACAGCCAACACCGGGGAGCTGTTTTTT. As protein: CASSTRTANTGELFF.

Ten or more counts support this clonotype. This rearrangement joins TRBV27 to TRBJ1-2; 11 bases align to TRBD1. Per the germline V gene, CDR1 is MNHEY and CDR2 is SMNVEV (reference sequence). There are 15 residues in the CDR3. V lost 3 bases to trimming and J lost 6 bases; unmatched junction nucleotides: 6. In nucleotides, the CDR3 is TGTGCCAGCAGTTTTACCAGGACAGGGGGCAATGGCTACACCTTC. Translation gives CASSFTRTGGNGYTF.

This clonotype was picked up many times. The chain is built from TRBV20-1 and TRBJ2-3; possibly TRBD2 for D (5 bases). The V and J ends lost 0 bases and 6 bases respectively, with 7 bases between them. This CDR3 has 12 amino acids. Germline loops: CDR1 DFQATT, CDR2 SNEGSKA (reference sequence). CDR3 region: CSARDRGDTQYF. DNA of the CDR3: TGCAGTGCTAGAGATCGAGGGGATACGCAGTATTTT.

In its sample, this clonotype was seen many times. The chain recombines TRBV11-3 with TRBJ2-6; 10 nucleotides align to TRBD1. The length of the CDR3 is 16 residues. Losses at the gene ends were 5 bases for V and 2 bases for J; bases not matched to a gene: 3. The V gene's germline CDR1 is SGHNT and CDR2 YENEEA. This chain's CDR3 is CASSHGQGAGANVLTF. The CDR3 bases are TGTGCCAGCAGCCACGGACAGGGGGCTGGGGCCAACGTCCTGACTTTC.

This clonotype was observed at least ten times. The CDR3 loop is CASSKTVSNQPQHF. CDR3 bases: TGTGCCAGCTCCAAAACGGTTAGCAATCAGCCCCAGCATTTT. The rearrangement uses TRBV28 and TRBJ1-5; no reliable D call. V was shortened by 8 bases and J by 0 bases, with 11 bases between the two germline ends. The CDR3 covers 14 residues. The germline V gene has CDR1 MDHEN and CDR2 SYDVKM.

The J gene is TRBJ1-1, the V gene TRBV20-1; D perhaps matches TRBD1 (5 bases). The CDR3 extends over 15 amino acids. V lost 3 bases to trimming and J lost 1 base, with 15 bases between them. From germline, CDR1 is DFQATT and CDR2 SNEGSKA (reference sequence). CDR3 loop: CSARPPGRTNTEAFF. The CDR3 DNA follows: TGCAGTGCTAGGCCTCCGGGACGGACGAACACTGAAGCTTTCTTT.

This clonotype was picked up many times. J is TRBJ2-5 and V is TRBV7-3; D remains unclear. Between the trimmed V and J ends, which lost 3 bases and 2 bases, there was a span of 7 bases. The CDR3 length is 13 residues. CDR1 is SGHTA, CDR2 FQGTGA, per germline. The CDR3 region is CASSLLPQETQYF. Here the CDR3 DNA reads TGTGCCAGCAGCTTGCTACCTCAAGAGACCCAGTACTTC.

The CDR3 reads CASSGPAVGANVLTF. DNA for the CDR3: TGCGCCAGCAGCGGTCCGGCCGTGGGGGCCAACGTCCTGACTTTC. The chain is built from TRBV4-1 and TRBJ2-6; unclear D gene. V gave up 5 bases and J gave up 4 bases, with 12 bases separating them. CDR3 length: 15 amino acids. From germline, CDR1 is MGHRA and CDR2 YSYEKL.

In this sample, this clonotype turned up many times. The CDR3 DNA reads as TGCAGTGCAAACGGAGAGGGACAGGGCTATGGCTACACCTTC. This sequence encodes CSANGEGQGYGYTF. V is TRBV20-1 and J is TRBJ1-2, with 9 bases fitting TRBD1. The germline V gene encodes CDR1 DFQATT and CDR2 SNEGSKA (reference sequence). Trimming took 6 bases from V and 4 from J; bases not matched to a gene: 9. The CDR3 spans 14 residues.

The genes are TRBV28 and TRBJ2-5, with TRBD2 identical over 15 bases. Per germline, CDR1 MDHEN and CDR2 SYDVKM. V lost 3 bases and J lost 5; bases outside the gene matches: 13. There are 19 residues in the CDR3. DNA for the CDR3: TGTGCCAGCAGTTTTATTCCCGGACTAGCGGGAGGGTTAGGGGAGACCCAGTACTTC. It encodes CASSFIPGLAGGLGETQYF.

The CDR3, as DNA: TGCGCCAGCAGCCTGGGGACTAGCGGGAGGTTGGGCACAGATACGCAGTATTTT. Translated: CASSLGTSGRLGTDTQYF. The J gene is TRBJ2-3, the V gene TRBV5-1; 15 nucleotides line up with TRBD2. There are 18 residues in the CDR3. CDR1 is SGHRS, CDR2 YFSETQ, per germline. Germline trimming cut 4 bases from V and 1 base from J; bases unmatched to any gene: 7.

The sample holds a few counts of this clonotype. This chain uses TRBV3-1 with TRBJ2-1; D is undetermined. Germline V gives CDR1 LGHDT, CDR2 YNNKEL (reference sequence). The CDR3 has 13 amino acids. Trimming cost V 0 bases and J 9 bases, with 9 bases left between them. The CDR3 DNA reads TGTGCCAGCAGCCAAGAAATCAGGAGTGAGCAGTTCTTC. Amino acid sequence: CASSQEIRSEQFF.